The following is a TCR beta chain sequence with its context. Its specificity is not known. The DNA is omitted, as the CDR3 cannot be located on it reliably, and the CDR3 follows TCRdb's listing. The data originate from a study of cytotoxic CD8 clonotypes in ibrutinib-treated CLL. As for the study in general: Partial responses numbered roughly 25 and complete responses 2; after a median about 62 months, about 14 stayed remitted and 12 progressed. Samples had a mean of around 260,000 productive templates and 85,000 to 100,000 productive rearrangements.

Whole-study results and caveats: Treatment left the uncommon public clonotypes either contracted or stable in frequency.

The repertoire was sequenced with immunoSEQ multiplex PCR; TCRdb's copy has only in-frame clones and lacks some. The sample holds just over 200,000 clones, about four fifths seen once. Inclusive of both ends, the CDR3 amounts to 15 amino acids. Germline V gives CDR1 MNHEY, CDR2 SMNVEV (reference sequence). The genes are TRBV27 and TRBJ2-5; the tabulated D call, TRBD1, remains unverified against the DNA. The sequence was obtained from a human donor with chronic lymphocytic leukemia. Sequencing was performed on PBMCs, taken after 12 months of ibrutinib treatment. This CDR3 is CASSSSDRRPWTQYF.